This T cell receptor beta chain was captured in a study of T cell repertoires in cytomegalovirus infection. As for the study in general: As its CMV epitopes, the study selected recently identified HLA-C-restricted and well-studied HLA-B-restricted targets. Public TCR beta signature analysis indicated the presence of both CMV infection and matching HLA type.

CDR1 is SGHVS and CDR2 is FQNEAQ in the germline V gene. The CDR3 runs to 14 residues. Trimming stripped 7 bases from V and 5 bases from J, with 17 bases between. The study's findings and limits: Carriers of CMV plus the relevant HLA were identified by cumulative public TCR beta family frequency.

This clonotype was detected ten times or more. What it binds is not known. In TCRdb, the reads were re-called with MiXCR into one record per CDR3 protein. Here the sample spans approximately 910,000 distinct CDR3 sequences, about a third being singletons. The sequence derives from a human donor in good health (CMV status not recorded). Some clones in this sample may be carry-over from other donors' samples. The chain recombines TRBV7-8 with TRBJ1-1; the D is unclear. Source: cultured CD8+ T cells from PBMCs, taken from culture after CMV antigen stimulation. The CDR3, as DNA: TGTGCCAGCAACGTAGACACCTCGTTTACTGAAGCTTTCTTT. Translated, it gives CASNVDTSFTEAFF.